Sequencing of this TCR beta chain was carried out in a study of T cells in Graves' hyperthyroidism and ophthalmopathy. Study-level information: Peripheral blood was acquired at first diagnosis, ahead of any therapy whatsoever.

This clonotype was recorded a few times. The CDR3 has 12 amino acids. The V gene's germline CDR1 is SNHLY and CDR2 FYNNEI. The V end was cut by 4 bases, the J end by 4 bases, with 5 bases between. RNA transcripts gave rise to amplified TCR beta CDR3 regions. RT-PCR in the first round (using the HTBI primer set) targeted the TCR CDR3. TCRdb recomputed calls from the multiplex PCR reads with MiXCR, one row per CDR3 protein. The sample consists of around 440,000 distinct CDR3 sequences, less than 20% of them appearing once. Hyperthyroidism was newly diagnosed in patients aged 18 to 65 (duration under 2 months). Fresh peripheral blood, 10 ml, yielded the PBMCs.

The gene calls are TRBV2 and TRBJ2-1; no clear D. Sample: blood. This sequence was found in a young woman with Graves' hyperthyroidism. Here the CDR3 DNA reads TGTGCCAGCAGTGTAGAATACAATGAGCAGTTCTTC. This gives the protein CASSVEYNEQFF.